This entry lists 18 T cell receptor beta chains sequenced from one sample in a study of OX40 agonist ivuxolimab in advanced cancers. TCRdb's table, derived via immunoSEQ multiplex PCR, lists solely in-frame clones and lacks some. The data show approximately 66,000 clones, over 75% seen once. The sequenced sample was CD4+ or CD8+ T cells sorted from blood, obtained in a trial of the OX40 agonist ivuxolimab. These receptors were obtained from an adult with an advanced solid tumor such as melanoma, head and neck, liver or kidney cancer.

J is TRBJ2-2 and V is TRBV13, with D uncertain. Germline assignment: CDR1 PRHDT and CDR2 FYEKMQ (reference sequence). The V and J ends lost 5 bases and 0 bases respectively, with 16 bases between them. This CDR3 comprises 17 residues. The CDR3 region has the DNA TGTGCCAGCAGCCCCACCGAAGTAGGGCCGAACACCGGGGAGCTGTTTTTT. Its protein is CASSPTEVGPNTGELFF.

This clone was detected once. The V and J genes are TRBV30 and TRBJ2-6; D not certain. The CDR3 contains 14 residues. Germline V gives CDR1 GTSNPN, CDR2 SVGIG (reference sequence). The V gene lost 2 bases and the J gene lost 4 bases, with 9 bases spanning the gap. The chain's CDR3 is CAWSLSWGANVLTF. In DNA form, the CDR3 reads TGTGCCTGGAGTCTAAGTTGGGGGGCCAACGTCCTGACTTTC.

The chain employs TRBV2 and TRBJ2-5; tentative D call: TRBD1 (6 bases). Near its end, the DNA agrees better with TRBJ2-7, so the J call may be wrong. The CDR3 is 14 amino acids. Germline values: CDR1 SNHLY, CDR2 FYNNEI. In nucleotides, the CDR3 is TGTGCCAGCAGTCGGGACATTAGCTCCTACGAGCAGTACTTC. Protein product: CASSRDISSYEQYF.

The CDR3 DNA is TGCAGCGCTACCGGGACTAGCGGGGGAAGCTCCTACAATGAGCAGTTCTTC. Its protein product is CSATGTSGGSSYNEQFF. This rearrangement joins TRBV29-1 to TRBJ2-1; 14 bases are a match to TRBD2. CDR3 length: 17 residues. Germline trimming cut 7 bases from V and 0 bases from J; bases unmatched to any gene: 8. Germline CDR1 is SQVTM and CDR2 is ANQGSEA.

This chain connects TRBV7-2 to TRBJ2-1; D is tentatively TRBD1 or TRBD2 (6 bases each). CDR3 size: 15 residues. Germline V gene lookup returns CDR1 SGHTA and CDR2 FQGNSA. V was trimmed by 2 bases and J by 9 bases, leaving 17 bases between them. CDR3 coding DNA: TGTGCCAGCAGCTTAAGGGGGGTTCTGGAGGGTGAGCAGTTCTTC. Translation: CASSLRGVLEGEQFF.

In DNA, the CDR3 is TGCGCCAGCAGCCCGTCTATAAGCGGATTTAACTACGAGCAGTACTTC. This sequence encodes CASSPSISGFNYEQYF. V and J are TRBV4-1 and TRBJ2-7; D is possibly TRBD2 (5 bases). The CDR3 is made up of 16 amino acids. Trimming took off 4 bases at V and 3 bases at J, with 19 bases between the two ends. Germline CDR1 reads MGHRA; CDR2 reads YSYEKL.

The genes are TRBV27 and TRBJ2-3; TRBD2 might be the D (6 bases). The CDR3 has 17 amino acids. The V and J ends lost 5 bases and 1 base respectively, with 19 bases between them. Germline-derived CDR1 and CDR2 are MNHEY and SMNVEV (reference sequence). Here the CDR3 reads CASSTRGGEYRTDTQYF. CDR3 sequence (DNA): TGTGCCAGCAGTACCCGAGGAGGGGAGTATCGCACAGATACGCAGTATTTT.

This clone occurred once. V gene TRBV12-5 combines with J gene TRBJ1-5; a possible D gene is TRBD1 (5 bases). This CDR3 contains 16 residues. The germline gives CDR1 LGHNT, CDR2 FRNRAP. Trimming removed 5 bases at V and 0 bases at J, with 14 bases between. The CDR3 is CASGPHGADSNQPQHF. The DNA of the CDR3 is TGTGCTAGTGGTCCGCACGGGGCGGATAGCAATCAGCCCCAGCATTTT.

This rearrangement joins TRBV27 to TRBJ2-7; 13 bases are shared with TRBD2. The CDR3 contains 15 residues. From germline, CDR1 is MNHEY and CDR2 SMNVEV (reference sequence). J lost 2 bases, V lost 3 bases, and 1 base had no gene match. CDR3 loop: CASSFGLAGAYEQYF. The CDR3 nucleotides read TGTGCCAGCAGTTTTGGACTAGCGGGGGCCTACGAGCAGTACTTC.

The CDR3 loop reads CAWSVLNTEAFF. CDR3 DNA sequence: TGTGCCTGGAGCGTCCTGAACACTGAAGCTTTCTTT. This sequence joins TRBV30 and TRBJ1-1; no reliable D call. The germline gives CDR1 GTSNPN, CDR2 SVGIG (reference sequence). Trimming took off 3 bases at V and 0 bases at J, with 5 bases between the two ends. This CDR3 has 12 amino acids.

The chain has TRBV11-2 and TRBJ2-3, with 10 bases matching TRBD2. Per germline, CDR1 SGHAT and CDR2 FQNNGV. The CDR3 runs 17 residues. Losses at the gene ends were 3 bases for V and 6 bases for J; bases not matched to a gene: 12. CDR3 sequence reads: CASSLGAGGGSWDTQYF. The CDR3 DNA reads TGTGCCAGCAGCTTGGGAGCGGGGGGGGGCTCATGGGATACGCAGTATTTT.

CDR3 nucleotides: TGCGCCAGCAGTCCACAGGGATACGAGACCCAGTACTTC. Its protein is CASSPQGYETQYF. The chain joins TRBV10-2 to TRBJ2-5; TRBD1 might be the D (6 bases). V dropped 5 bases and J dropped 5 bases, with 12 bases sitting between them. The CDR3 loop spans 13 amino acids. Per germline, CDR1 WSHSY and CDR2 SAAADI.

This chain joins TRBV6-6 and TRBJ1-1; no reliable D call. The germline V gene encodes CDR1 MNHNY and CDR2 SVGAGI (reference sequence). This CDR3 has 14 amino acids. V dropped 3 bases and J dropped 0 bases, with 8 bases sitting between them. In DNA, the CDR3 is TGTGCCAGCAGTTATAAGAACATGAACACTGAAGCTTTCTTT. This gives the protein CASSYKNMNTEAFF.

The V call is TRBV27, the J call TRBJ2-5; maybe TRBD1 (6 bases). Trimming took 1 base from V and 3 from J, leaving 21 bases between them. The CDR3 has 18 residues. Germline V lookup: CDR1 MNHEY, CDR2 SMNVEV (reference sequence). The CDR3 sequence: CASSLLDSHSGPKETQYF. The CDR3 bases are TGTGCCAGCAGTTTATTGGACAGTCACTCGGGGCCCAAAGAGACCCAGTACTTC.

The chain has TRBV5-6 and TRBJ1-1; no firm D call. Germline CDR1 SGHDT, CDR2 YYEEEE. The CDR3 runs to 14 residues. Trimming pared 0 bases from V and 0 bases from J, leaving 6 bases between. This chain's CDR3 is CASSLVELNTEAFF. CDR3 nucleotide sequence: TGTGCCAGCAGCTTGGTCGAGCTGAACACTGAAGCTTTCTTT.

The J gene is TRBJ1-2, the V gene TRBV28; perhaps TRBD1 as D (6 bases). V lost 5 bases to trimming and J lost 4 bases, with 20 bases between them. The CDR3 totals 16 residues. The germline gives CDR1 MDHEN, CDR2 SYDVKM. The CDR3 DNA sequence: TGTGCCAGCAGTCGAATCGGACAGCTAGATTCCTATGGCTACACCTTC. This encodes CASSRIGQLDSYGYTF.

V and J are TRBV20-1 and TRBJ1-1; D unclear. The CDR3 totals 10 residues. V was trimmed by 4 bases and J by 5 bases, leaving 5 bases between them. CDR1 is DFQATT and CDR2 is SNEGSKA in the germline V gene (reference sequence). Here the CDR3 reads CSAIRTEAFF. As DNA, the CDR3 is TGCAGTGCTATTCGAACTGAAGCTTTCTTT.

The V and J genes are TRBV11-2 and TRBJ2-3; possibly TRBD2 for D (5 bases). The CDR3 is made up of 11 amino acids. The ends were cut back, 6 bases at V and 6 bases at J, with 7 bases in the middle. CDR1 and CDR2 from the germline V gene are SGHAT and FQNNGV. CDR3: CASSWTDTQYF. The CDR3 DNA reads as TGTGCCAGCAGTTGGACTGATACGCAGTATTTT.